Shown below are 9 T cell receptor beta chains from a single sample sequenced in a study of T cells in women clearing cervical HPV infection. The data were produced by immunoSEQ multiplex PCR, yet TCRdb's version contains in-frame clones alone and is incomplete. This listing includes 20,000 to 25,000 clones. Sequencing used blood buffy coat. These receptors were taken from a woman aged 18 to 69 with a cervical HPV16 infection that either progressed to CIN3+ or cleared (not recorded which).

With respect to this clone: The CDR3 goes on 3 residues after the read ends, and that part is filled in from the germline J gene. V is TRBV20-1 and J is TRBJ2-5; possibly TRBD2 for D (5 bases). There are 15 residues in the CDR3. Germline V lookup: CDR1 DFQATT, CDR2 SNEGSKA (reference sequence). Trimming stripped 3 bases from V and 3 bases from J, with 17 bases between. The CDR3 here is CSASAADYPKETQYF. The part of the CDR3 DNA that was read is TGCAGTGCTAGTGCCGCAGACTACCCCAAAGAGACC.

The CDR3 sequence: CASSWTSRGDTQYF. CDR3 bases read: TGCGCCAGCAGTTGGACTAGCCGGGGGGATACG. This chain joins TRBV5-1 and TRBJ2-3; TRBD2 matches at 8 bases. The read ends 3 residues before the CDR3 terminus; that terminus is restored from the germline J gene. J was trimmed by 6 bases and V by 5 bases; bases with no gene match: 8. Germline CDR1 and CDR2: SGHRS and YFSETQ. The CDR3 has 14 residues. The full variable domain, in which reference TRBV5-1 and TRBJ2-3 provide the parts outside the CDR3, is KAGVTQTPRYLIKTRGQQVTLSCSPISGHRSVSWYQQTPGQGLQFLFEYFSETQRNKGNFPGRFSGRQFSNSRSEMNVSTLELGDSALYLCASSWTSRGDTQYFGPGTRLTVL.

Regarding this clone: The CDR3 extends 3 residues past the end of the read, so its final part is completed from the germline J gene. The chain carries TRBV19 and TRBJ2-2; 8 nucleotides agree with TRBD1. The germline gives CDR1 LNHDA, CDR2 SQIVND (reference sequence). The CDR3 extends over 14 amino acids. Incomplete CDR3 DNA: TGTGCCAGTAGTGCACAGGGGGAGTCGGAAAAG. This translates into CASSAQGESEK. The whole CDR3 reads CASSAQGESEKLFF.

Details on this clone: The CDR3 extends 3 residues past the end of the read, so its final part is completed from the germline J gene. The rearrangement joins TRBV19 to TRBJ1-1, with no clear D. The germline CDR1 and CDR2 sequences are LNHDA and SQIVND (reference sequence). The CDR3 totals 15 residues. The CDR3 DNA, read in part, is TGTGCCAGTAGTTCGATAGCGGGAGAGGCAGAGACA. Translation gives CASSSIAGEAET. The full CDR3 protein reads CASSSIAGEAETAFF.

About this clone: The read ends 3 residues early relative to the CDR3; the germline J gene fills the gap. The chain employs TRBV5-1 and TRBJ2-1; 10 nucleotides agree with TRBD1. Germline V gives CDR1 SGHRS, CDR2 YFSETQ. The CDR3 is made up of 16 amino acids. The V segment lost 0 bases and the J segment 5 bases; nucleotides outside the gene matches: 5. The CDR3 protein is CASSLAGDRGNNEQFF. CDR3 DNA, as far as it was read: TGCGCCAGCAGCTTGGCCGGGGACAGGGGTAACAATGAG.

On this clone: Read coverage stops 3 residues before the CDR3 terminus; the germline J gene supplies the remainder. The genes are TRBV7-8 and TRBJ1-1; tentatively, D is TRBD1 (6 bases). CDR3 length: 14 amino acids. V was clipped by 6 bases and J by 4 bases, with 15 bases between them. Looked up from germline, CDR1 is SGHVS and CDR2 is FQNEAQ. The CDR3 sequence is CASRFGEGGTEAFF. CDR3 DNA, as far as it was read: TGTGCCAGCAGGTTCGGGGAAGGGGGCACTGAA.

Concerning this clone: The CDR3 end falls 3 residues outside the read, so it is completed with the germline J gene. The chain joins TRBV6-2 or TRBV6-3 to TRBJ1-2, with D maybe TRBD1 (6 bases). Germline CDR1 MNHEY, CDR2 SVGEGT. V was cut by 6 bases and J by 7 bases, with 21 bases left in between. The CDR3 extends over 15 amino acids. Incomplete CDR3 DNA: TGTGCCAGCAGCCAGTGGTTTGGGGGCGCCGGTGGC. The encoded protein is CASSQWFGGAGG. The complete CDR3 sequence is CASSQWFGGAGGYTF.

A remark on this clone: The read ends 3 residues shy of where the CDR3 ends; the end is completed using the germline J gene. This chain connects TRBV7-8 to TRBJ2-3; maybe TRBD2 (5 bases). Germline V CDR1 and CDR2: SGHVS, FQNEAQ. The CDR3 is 14 amino acids. Incomplete CDR3 DNA: TGTGCCAGCAGCCAGACGGGGTATCGGCAGCCG. Translating gives CASSQTGYRQP. The full CDR3 protein reads CASSQTGYRQPQYF.

In the case of this clone: The read halts 3 residues ahead of the CDR3 end, with the missing end drawn from the germline J gene. J is TRBJ2-5 and V is TRBV20-1, with TRBD2 identical over 7 bases. In germline, CDR1 is DFQATT, CDR2 SNEGSKA (reference sequence). V dropped 1 base and J dropped 1; count of bases not matched to a gene: 0. The length of the CDR3 is 13 residues. The CDR3 spells CSARGLAQETQYF. The sequenced CDR3 bases are TGCAGTGCTAGAGGACTAGCCCAAGAGACC.